The clone carrying this TCR beta chain was observed many times. Its antigen is undetermined. Other DNA sequences from this sample encode an identical CDR3 as well. PCR involved 60 Vbeta and 13 Jbeta primers. The data were produced by immunoSEQ multiplex PCR, yet TCRdb's version contains in-frame clones alone and is incomplete. In the table there are around 170,000 clones, around 73% of which are singletons. Trimming removed 3 bases from V and 3 bases from J, with 6 bases in between. This CDR3 comprises 12 residues. The germline V gene has CDR1 MDHEN and CDR2 SYDVKM. This sample is drawn from a study of cytomegalovirus exposure and HLA in healthy donors. Study-wide results and limits: The study dropped some indistinguishable V segments, TRBV6-2 and TRBV6-3 among them.

Sequenced input: PBMCs. This sequence joins TRBV28 and TRBJ2-7; D is possibly TRBD2 (5 bases). The sequence was obtained from a man aged 60 to 69 in good health and CMV-seronegative. The CDR3 DNA follows: TGTGCCAGCAGTTTCCGGGGCTACGAGCAGTACTTC. As protein: CASSFRGYEQYF.